This T cell receptor (beta chain) was identified in a study of blood T cells in healthy people across ages. The CDR3 extends over 19 amino acids. The V gene's germline CDR1 is ENHRY and CDR2 SYGVKD. Germline trimming cut 0 bases from V and 2 bases from J; bases unmatched to any gene: 12. Then a second PCR, running about 7 to 11 cycles, was carried out with a sample-barcoded 5' primer and a J-beta primer mix. TCRdb re-derived calls from the 5' RACE reads in MiXCR, one entry per CDR3 protein. The repertoire holds over 700,000 distinct CDR3 sequences, with around half as singletons. V and J are TRBV10-3 and TRBJ2-3; 9 bases match TRBD2. The TCR originated in an older man in good health. Sequenced input: blood. CDR3 bases: TGTGCCATCAGTGAGTCTCGACTTGGTAGCGGGAGACCCACAGATACGCAGTATTTT. It encodes CAISESRLGSGRPTDTQYF.